Below, 6 T cell receptor beta chains from the same sample are listed, as sequenced in a study of CD8+CD57+ T cells in acquired aplastic anemia (dated 2018 in TCRdb). Data came from an Illumina HiSeq 2000. TCR beta VDJ combination and CDR3 sequence profiling used genomic DNA as the template. Starting from the raw public reads, TCRdb applied fastp trimming at Q25, assembled clones with MiXCR and retained in-frame beta chains. When rows share a CDR3 protein, they turn into one entry using the most common DNA and genes. The sample table records 200,000 to 250,000 distinct CDR3 sequences; 60% to 80% of these occur just once. The top ten clones comprise around three fifths of the sample. Flow cytometry had shown CD8+CD57+ cell expansion in the patients selected for sequencing. What was sequenced was sorted CD4+, CD8+, or CD8+CD57+ T cells (not recorded which) from PBMCs. All receptors derive from a human donor with aplastic anemia.

CDR3 nucleotide sequence: TGTGCCAGCAGTAGAAAGCCAGGGCTTGGGGAGACCCAGTACTTC. Translating it yields CASSRKPGLGETQYF. This chain joins TRBV25-1 and TRBJ2-5, with D maybe TRBD1 (5 bases). The length of the CDR3 is 15 residues. Trimming removed 5 bases at V and 5 bases at J, with 18 bases between. Germline V lookup: CDR1 MGHDK, CDR2 SYGVNS.

This clonotype was seen a single time. The chain's CDR3 is CASSEVTYGYTF. The CDR3 DNA follows: TGTGCCAGCAGTGAAGTTACGTATGGCTACACCTTC. The chain couples TRBV6-1 to TRBJ1-2; D gene unclear. With 1 base removed from V and 5 bases from J, the gap between germline ends came to 5 bases. The CDR3 is 12 amino acids. Germline CDR1 and CDR2: MNHNS and SASEGT.

This chain joins TRBV5-1 and TRBJ1-1; no clear D. This CDR3 spans 15 amino acids. In germline, CDR1 is SGHRS, CDR2 YFSETQ. V lost 4 bases, J lost 1 base, and 14 bases lay in between. DNA for the CDR3: TGCGCCAGCAGCGCGCAATCGAGTTCGAACACTGAAGCTTTCTTT. Translating it yields CASSAQSSSNTEAFF.

The rearrangement joins TRBV29-1 to TRBJ1-2; 7 positions match TRBD1. Trimming took 6 bases from V and 4 from J; bases not matched to a gene: 8. The CDR3 loop spans 13 amino acids. Per germline, CDR1 SQVTM and CDR2 ANQGSEA. CDR3 DNA: TGCAGCGTGGGGGACAGTTTTACCTATGGCTACACCTTC. Translation: CSVGDSFTYGYTF.

The chain joins TRBV7-8 to TRBJ2-3, with 9 bases matching TRBD2. The germline CDR1 and CDR2 sequences are SGHVS and FQNEAQ. CDR3 length equals 17 residues. The V segment lost 1 base and the J segment 0 bases; nucleotides outside the gene matches: 5. The CDR3 spells CASSLGLAGSSTDTQYF. CDR3 sequence (DNA): TGTGCCAGCAGCTTAGGCCTAGCGGGGTCTAGCACAGATACGCAGTATTTT.

The V and J genes are TRBV2 and TRBJ1-5, with D perhaps matching TRBD1 (5 bases). Looked up from germline, CDR1 is SNHLY and CDR2 is FYNNEI. V lost 6 bases to trimming and J lost 5 bases, with 11 bases between them. The CDR3 has 13 amino acids. The CDR3: CASRGSRDQPQHF. DNA of the CDR3: TGTGCCAGCAGGGGGTCCAGGGATCAGCCCCAGCATTTT. The full variable domain, rest sourced from reference TRBV2 and TRBJ1-5, is EPEVTQTPSHQVTQMGQEVILRCVPISNHLYFYWYRQILGQKVEFLVSFYNNEISEKSEIFDDQFSVERPDGSNFTLKIRSTKLEDSAMYFCASRGSRDQPQHFGDGTRLSIL.